This TCR beta chain was found in a study of T cell responses to AZD1222 COVID-19 vaccine. General study points: Sampling that yielded the repertoires occurred only after the peak T cell response. Females outnumbered males among donors, who were mostly white British; clonal diversity was possibly underestimated. Only a handful of AZD1222 recipients, five to seven in all, had baseline seropositivity.

With respect to this clone: Its antigen is undetermined.

This table comes from immunoSEQ multiplex PCR, and its TCRdb copy is limited to in-frame clones, with some not included. The sample carries tens of thousands of clones, 75% to 95% recorded once. V was clipped by 7 bases and J by 9 bases; unmatched bases: 13. From germline, CDR1 is GTSNPN and CDR2 SVGIG (reference sequence). The CDR3 covers 14 residues. This rearrangement joins TRBV30 to TRBJ2-1; 9 bases fit TRBD2. The sample here was peripheral blood, taken on day 0 of MenACWY control vaccination. The clonotype was recovered from an adult in good health. CDR3 in DNA: TGTGCCTCGTCTAGCGGGATGTCGCGTCTTGAGCAGTTCTTC. This gives the protein CASSSGMSRLEQFF. The full variable domain, with the rest looked up from reference TRBV30 and TRBJ2-1, is SQTIHQWPATLVQPVGSPLSLECTVEGTSNPNLYWYRQAAGRGLQLLFYSVGIGQISSEVPQNLSASRPQDRQFILSSKKLLLSDSGFYLCASSSGMSRLEQFFGPGTRLTVL.